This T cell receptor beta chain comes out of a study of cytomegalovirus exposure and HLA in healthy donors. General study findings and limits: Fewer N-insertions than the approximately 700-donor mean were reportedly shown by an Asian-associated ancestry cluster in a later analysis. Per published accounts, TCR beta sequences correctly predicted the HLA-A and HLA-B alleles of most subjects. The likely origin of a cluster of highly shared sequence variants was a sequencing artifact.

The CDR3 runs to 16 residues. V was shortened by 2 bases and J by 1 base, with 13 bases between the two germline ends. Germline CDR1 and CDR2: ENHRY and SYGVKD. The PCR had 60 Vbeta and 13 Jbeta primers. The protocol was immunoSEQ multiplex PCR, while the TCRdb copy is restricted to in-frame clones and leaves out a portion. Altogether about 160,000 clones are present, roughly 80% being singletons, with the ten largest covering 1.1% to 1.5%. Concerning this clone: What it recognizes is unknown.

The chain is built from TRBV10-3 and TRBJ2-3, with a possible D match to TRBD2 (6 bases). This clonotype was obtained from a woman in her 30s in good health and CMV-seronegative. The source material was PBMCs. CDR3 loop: CAISEPRGKGTDTQYF. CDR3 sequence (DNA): TGTGCCATCAGTGAGCCGCGGGGAAAGGGCACAGATACGCAGTATTTT.